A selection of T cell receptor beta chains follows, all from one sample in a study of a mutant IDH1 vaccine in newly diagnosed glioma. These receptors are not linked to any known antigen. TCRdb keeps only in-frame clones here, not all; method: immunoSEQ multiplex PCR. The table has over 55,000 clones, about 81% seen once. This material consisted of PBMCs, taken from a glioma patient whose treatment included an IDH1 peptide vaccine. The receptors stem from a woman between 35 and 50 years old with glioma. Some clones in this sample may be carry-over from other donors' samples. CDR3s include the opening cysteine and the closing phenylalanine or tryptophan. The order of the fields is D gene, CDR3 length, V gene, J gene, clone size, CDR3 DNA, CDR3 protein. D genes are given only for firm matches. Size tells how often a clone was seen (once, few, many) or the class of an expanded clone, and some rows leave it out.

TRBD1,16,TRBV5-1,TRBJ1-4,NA,TGCGCCAGCAGCTACGACCCGACAGGGGGCGGTGAAAAACTGTTTTTT,CASSYDPTGGGEKLFF
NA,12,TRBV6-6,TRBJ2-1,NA,TGTGCCACGGCTTGGACGTCCAATGAGCAGTTCTTC,CATAWTSNEQFF
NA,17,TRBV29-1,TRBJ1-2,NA,TGCAGCGTTATATCGGGGAGGGGGGGAGAAGGGGTCTATGGCTACACCTTC,CSVISGRGGEGVYGYTF
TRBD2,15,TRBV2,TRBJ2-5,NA,TGTGCCAGCAGTCGACTAGCGGGGGGCCAAGAGACCCAGTACTTC,CASSRLAGGQETQYF
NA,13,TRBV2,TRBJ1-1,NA,TGTGCCAGCAGTCCGGACAGACTCACTGAAGCTTTCTTT,CASSPDRLTEAFF
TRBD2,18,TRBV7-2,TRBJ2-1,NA,TGTGCCAGCAGCCCTAGGGGGACTAGCGGGGCGTCCTACAATGAGCAGTTCTTC,CASSPRGTSGASYNEQFF
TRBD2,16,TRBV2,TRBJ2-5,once,TGTGCCAGCAGTGAGGCGGGACTAGACATCCTGGGGACCCAGTACTTC,CASSEAGLDILGTQYF
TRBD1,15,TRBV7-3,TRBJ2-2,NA,TGTGCCAGCAGTAGGGACAGGGATAACACCGGGGAGCTGTTTTTT,CASSRDRDNTGELFF
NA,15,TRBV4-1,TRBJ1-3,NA,TGCGCCAGCAGCTACTCACAGAGCTCTGGAAACACCATATATTTT,CASSYSQSSGNTIYF
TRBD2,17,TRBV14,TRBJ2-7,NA,TGTGCCAGCAGCCAGGGGGGGACTACCCAGGGACTATACGAGCAGTACTTC,CASSQGGTTQGLYEQYF
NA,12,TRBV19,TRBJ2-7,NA,TGTGCCAGTAGTATGCGTTCCTACGAGCAGTACTTC,CASSMRSYEQYF
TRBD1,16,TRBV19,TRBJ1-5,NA,TGTGCCACCCAGGGACAGTGGAACCCAAGCAATCAGCCCCAGCATTTT,CATQGQWNPSNQPQHF
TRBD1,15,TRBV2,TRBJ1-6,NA,TGTGCCAGCAGTGAGCGGACAGGGGGCAATTCACCCCTCCACTTT,CASSERTGGNSPLHF
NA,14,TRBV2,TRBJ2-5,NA,TGTGCCAGCAGTGAAGGGTGGGGTGGGGAGACCCAGTACTTC,CASSEGWGGETQYF
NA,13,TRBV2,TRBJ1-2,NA,TGTGCCAGCAGACCTACAGGGCCCTATGGCTACACCTTC,CASRPTGPYGYTF
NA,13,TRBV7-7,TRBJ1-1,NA,TGTGCTAGCAGCCGCTTGGGGGATTCTGAAGCTTTCTTT,CASSRLGDSEAFF
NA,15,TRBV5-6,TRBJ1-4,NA,TGTGCCAGCAGCTTCGAGAGGGGAGTTGGTGAAAAACTGTTTTTT,CASSFERGVGEKLFF
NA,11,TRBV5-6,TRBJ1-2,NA,TGTGCCAGCAGCAGATGGGGGGGCTACACCTTC,CASSRWGGYTF
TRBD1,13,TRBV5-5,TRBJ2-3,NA,TGTGCCAGCAGCATGACAGGGATAGATACGCAGTATTTT,CASSMTGIDTQYF
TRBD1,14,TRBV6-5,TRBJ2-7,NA,TGTGCCACCCTGGGGGACAGGGGGGGTCGCGAGCAGTACTTC,CATLGDRGGREQYF
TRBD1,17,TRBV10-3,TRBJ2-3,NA,TGTGCCATCAGTGGACTACCGGGACAGGGGGCAAGAGATACGCAGTATTTT,CAISGLPGQGARDTQYF
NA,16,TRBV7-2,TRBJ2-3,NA,NA,CASSLFAGGTAVFSYF
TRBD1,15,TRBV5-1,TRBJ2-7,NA,TGCGCCAGCAGCTTGGATACAGGGGGGACCTACGAGCAGTACTTC,CASSLDTGGTYEQYF
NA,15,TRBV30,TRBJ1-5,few,TGTGCCTGGAGTGCCGGTAGCAATTACCGGGGGCCCCAGCATTTT,CAWSAGSNYRGPQHF
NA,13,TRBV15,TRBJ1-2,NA,TGTGCCACCAGCAGAGAATCAGGGTTCGGCTACACCTTC,CATSRESGFGYTF
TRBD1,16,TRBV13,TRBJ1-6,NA,TGTGCCAGCAGCTTACCCGGGGGACAGGGAGATTCACCCCTCCACTTT,CASSLPGGQGDSPLHF
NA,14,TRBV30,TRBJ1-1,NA,TGTGCCTGGAGTTTTCTCCACGGCGCGGCTGAAGCTTTCTTT,CAWSFLHGAAEAFF
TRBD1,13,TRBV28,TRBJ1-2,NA,TGTGCCAGCAGGGGACAGGGCAATCGTGGCTACACCTTC,CASRGQGNRGYTF
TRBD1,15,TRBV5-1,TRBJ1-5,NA,TGCGCCAGCAGCTTTACAGGGGGCAGCAATCAGCCCCAGCATTTT,CASSFTGGSNQPQHF
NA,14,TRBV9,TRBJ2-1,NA,TGTGCCAGCAGCGTAGTGTTTAACGGGAATGAGCAGTTCTTC,CASSVVFNGNEQFF
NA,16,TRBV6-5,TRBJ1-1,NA,TGTGCCAGCAGTTACTCTTGGGGGTTGGCCAACACTGAAGCTTTCTTT,CASSYSWGLANTEAFF
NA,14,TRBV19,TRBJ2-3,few,TGTGCCAGTAGTGCACAGGCTAGCACAGATACGCAGTATTTT,CASSAQASTDTQYF
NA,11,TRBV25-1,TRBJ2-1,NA,TGTGCCAGCAGACATAGCCATGAGCAGTTCTTC,CASRHSHEQFF
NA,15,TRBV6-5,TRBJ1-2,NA,TGTGCCAGCAGTTACGGTCCAGCTTGGGGTGGTGGCTACACCTTC,CASSYGPAWGGGYTF
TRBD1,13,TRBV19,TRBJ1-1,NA,TGTGCCAGTAGTCTCTTAGGGGACAGTGAAGCTTTCTTT,CASSLLGDSEAFF
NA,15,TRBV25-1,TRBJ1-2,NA,TGTGCCAGCAGTGATCACGGGAGGCCCACTTATGGCTACACCTTC,CASSDHGRPTYGYTF
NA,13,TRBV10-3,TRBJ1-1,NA,TGTGCCATCAGTGAGAATTTGAACACTGAAGCTTTCTTT,CAISENLNTEAFF
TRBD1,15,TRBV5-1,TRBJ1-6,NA,TGCGCCAGCAGCTTGTCGACAGGGCCCAATTCACCCCTCCACTTT,CASSLSTGPNSPLHF
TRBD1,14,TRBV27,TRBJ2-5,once,TGTGCCAGCAGTTCTCAGCAGGGGGTGGAGACCCAGTACTTC,CASSSQQGVETQYF
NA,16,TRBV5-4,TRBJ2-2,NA,TGTGCCAGCACCCAGAGGGGCGGGGCGAACACCGGGGAGCTGTTTTTT,CASTQRGGANTGELFF
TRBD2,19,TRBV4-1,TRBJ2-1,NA,TGCGCCAGCAGCCAAGTGGCTAGCGGGGGGGCGGCCCCCTACAATGAGCAGTTCTTC,CASSQVASGGAAPYNEQFF
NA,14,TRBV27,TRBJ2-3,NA,TGTGCCAGCAGTTTATCAGGGGGAGGAGATACGCAGTATTTT,CASSLSGGGDTQYF
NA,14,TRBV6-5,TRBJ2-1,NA,TGTGCCAGCAGTTACGGCAGGACCAACAATGAGCAGTTCTTC,CASSYGRTNNEQFF
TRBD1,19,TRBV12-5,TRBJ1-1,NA,TGTGCTAGTGGTTTGACGGGAGACAGGGGGCTTCGGAGCGGCACTGAAGCTTTCTTT,CASGLTGDRGLRSGTEAFF
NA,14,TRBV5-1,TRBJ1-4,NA,TGCGCCAGCAGCTTAAGGGGATTTAATGAAAAACTGTTTTTT,CASSLRGFNEKLFF
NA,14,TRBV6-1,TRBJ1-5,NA,TGTGCCAGCAGTGAAATGAGGAGGGAGCAGCCCCAGCATTTT,CASSEMRREQPQHF
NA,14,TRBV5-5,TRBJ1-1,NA,TGTGCCAGCAGCCCTCGGGCGGGCCTTAATGAAGCTTTCTTT,CASSPRAGLNEAFF
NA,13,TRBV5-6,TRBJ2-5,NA,TGTGCCAGCAGCTTGATAGGGCCAGAGACCCAGTACTTC,CASSLIGPETQYF
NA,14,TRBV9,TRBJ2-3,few,TGTGCCAGCAGCGTAGTGTCTGTAGGAAATACGCAGTATTTT,CASSVVSVGNTQYF
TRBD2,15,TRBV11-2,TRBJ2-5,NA,TGTGCCAGCAGCGATGACTCCAGCGGGGTGAAGACCCAGTACTTC,CASSDDSSGVKTQYF